This T cell receptor beta chain is drawn from a study of T cell responses to AZD1222 COVID-19 vaccine. Assay used: immunoSEQ multiplex PCR; TCRdb lists only in-frame clones, some missing. The repertoire holds over 150,000 clones, with 75% to 95% as singletons. CDR1 is ENHRY and CDR2 is SYGVKD in the germline V gene. Trimming shortened V by 0 bases and J by 5 bases, and 14 bases separated the two germline ends. The CDR3 runs 17 residues. V gene TRBV10-3 combines with J gene TRBJ1-6; tentative D call: TRBD1 (5 bases). The source of this sequence is an adult in good health. Here the sequenced sample was peripheral blood, taken on day 0 of AZD1222 vaccination. The CDR3, as DNA: TGTGCCATCAGTGAGTCGACGGGGACGGGAGATAATTCACCCCTCCACTTT. It encodes CAISESTGTGDNSPLHF.